This section outlines one TCR beta chain sequence together with its context. The antigen is unknown. It was second doses at about 4 or about 12 weeks that were pooled. These data originate in a study of T cell responses to AZD1222 COVID-19 vaccine. General study results and limits: As reported, nearly half of all spike-specific TCRs target variant regions that are unmutated.

With V trimmed by 4 bases and J by 5 bases, 7 bases remained unmatched. Germline-derived CDR1 and CDR2 are SNHLY and FYNNEI. The CDR3 spans 14 residues. Clones were read by immunoSEQ multiplex PCR, and TCRdb kept only the in-frame ones, dropping some. This sample has 180,000 or so clones, with more than 85% found just once. The chain has TRBV2 and TRBJ1-1; 7 bases are shared with TRBD1. The sample here was peripheral blood, taken 28 days after the second AZD1222 dose. The sequence was obtained from an adult who received the AZD1222 COVID-19 vaccine. The CDR3 sequence is CASSVEGGRTEAFF. CDR3 sequence (DNA): TGTGCCAGCAGTGTGGAAGGGGGCCGGACTGAAGCTTTCTTT.